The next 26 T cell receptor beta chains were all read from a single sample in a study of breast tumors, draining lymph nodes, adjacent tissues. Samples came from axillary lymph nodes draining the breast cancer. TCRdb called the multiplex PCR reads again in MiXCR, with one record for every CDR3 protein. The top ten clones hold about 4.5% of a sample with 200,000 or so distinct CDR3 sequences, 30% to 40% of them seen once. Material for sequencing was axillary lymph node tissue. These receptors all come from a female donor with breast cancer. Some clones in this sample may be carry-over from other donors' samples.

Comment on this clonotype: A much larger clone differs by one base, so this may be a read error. The CDR3 sequence: CASSFGPGQGRTETQYF. CDR3 nucleotide sequence: TGTGCCAGCAGTTTCGGACCCGGACAGGGGAGAACAGAGACCCAGTACTTC. V gene TRBV12-3 or TRBV12-4 combines with J gene TRBJ2-5, with 9 nucleotides matching TRBD1. The CDR3 runs to 17 residues. The junction had 12 bases not matched to a gene; V was cut back by 3 bases and J by 4 bases.

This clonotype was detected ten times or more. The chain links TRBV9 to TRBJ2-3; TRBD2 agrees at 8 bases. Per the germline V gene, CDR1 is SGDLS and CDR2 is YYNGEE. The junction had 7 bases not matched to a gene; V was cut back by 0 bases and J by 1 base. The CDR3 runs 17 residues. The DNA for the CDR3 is TGTGCCAGCAGCGTAGGAGGGGGTAGCGGGGGCACAGATACGCAGTATTTT. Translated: CASSVGGGSGGTDTQYF.

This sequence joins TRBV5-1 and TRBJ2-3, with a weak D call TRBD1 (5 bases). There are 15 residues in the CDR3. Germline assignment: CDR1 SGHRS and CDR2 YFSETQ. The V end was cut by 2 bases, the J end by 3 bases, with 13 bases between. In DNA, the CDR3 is TGCGCCAGCAGCTTCGAAGGGGCCTTTACAGATACGCAGTATTTT. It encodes CASSFEGAFTDTQYF.

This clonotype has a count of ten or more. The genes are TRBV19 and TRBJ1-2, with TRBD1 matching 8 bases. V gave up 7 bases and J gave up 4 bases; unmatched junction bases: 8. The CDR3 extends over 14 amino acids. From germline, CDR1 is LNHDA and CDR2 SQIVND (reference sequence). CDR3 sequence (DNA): TGTGCCAGTACTCCTCAGGGGGCAGTCTATGGCTACACCTTC. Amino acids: CASTPQGAVYGYTF.

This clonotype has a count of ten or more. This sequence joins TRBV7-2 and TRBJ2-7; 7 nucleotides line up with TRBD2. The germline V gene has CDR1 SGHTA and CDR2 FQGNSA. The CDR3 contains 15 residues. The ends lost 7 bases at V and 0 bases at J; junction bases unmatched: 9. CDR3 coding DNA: TGTGCCAGCACCTCTGGGAGGGATCCCTCCTACGAGCAGTACTTC. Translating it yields CASTSGRDPSYEQYF.

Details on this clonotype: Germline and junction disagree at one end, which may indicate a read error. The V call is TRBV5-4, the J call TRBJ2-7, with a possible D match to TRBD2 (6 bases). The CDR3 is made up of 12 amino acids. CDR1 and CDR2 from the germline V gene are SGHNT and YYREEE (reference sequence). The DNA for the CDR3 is TGTGCCAGCATCGGGGACTCCCACGAGCAGTACTTC. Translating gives CASIGDSHEQYF.

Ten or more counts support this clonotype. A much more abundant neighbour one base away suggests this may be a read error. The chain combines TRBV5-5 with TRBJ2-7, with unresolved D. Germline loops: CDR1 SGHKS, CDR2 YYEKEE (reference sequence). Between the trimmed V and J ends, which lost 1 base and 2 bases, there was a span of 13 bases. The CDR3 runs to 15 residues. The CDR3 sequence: CASSLSVAGAYEQYF. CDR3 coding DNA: TGTGCCAGCAGCTTGTCTGTGGCAGGTGCCTACGAGCAGTACTTC.

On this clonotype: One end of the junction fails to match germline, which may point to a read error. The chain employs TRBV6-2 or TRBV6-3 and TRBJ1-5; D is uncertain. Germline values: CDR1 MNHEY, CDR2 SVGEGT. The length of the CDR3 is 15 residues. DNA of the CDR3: TGTGCCAGCAGTAAGGGCCGGGCCCCCAATCAGCCCCGGCATTTT. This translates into CASSKGRAPNQPRHF.

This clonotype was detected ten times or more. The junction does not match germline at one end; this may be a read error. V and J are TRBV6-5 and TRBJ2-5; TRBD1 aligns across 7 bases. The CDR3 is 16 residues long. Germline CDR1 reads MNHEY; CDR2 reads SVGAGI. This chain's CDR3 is CASSHSQTGLMKTQYF. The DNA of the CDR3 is TGTGCCAGCAGTCACTCGCAGACAGGGCTGATGAAGACCCAGTACTTC.

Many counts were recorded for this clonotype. CDR3 protein: CASSLESGRAADTQYF. Here the CDR3 DNA reads TGTGCCAGCAGCTTGGAAAGCGGGAGGGCCGCGGATACGCAGTATTTT. V is TRBV7-8 and J is TRBJ2-3, with 10 bases identical to TRBD2. With 3 bases clipped from V and 6 bases from J, the junction kept 9 bases outside the gene matches. Germline lookup yields CDR1 SGHVS and CDR2 FQNEAQ. The CDR3 is 16 amino acids.

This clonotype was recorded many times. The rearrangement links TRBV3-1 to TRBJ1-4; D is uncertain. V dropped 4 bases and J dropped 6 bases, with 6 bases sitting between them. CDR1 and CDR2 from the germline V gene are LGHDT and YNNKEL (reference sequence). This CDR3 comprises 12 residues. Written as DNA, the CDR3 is TGTGCCAGCAGCCGGACGGATGAAAAACTGTTTTTT. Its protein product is CASSRTDEKLFF. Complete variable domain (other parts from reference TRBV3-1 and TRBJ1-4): DTAVSQTPKYLVTQMGNDKSIKCEQNLGHDTMYWYKQDSKKFLKIMFSYNNKELIINETVPNRFSPKSPDKAHLNLHINSLELGDSAVYFCASSRTDEKLFFGSGTQLSVL.

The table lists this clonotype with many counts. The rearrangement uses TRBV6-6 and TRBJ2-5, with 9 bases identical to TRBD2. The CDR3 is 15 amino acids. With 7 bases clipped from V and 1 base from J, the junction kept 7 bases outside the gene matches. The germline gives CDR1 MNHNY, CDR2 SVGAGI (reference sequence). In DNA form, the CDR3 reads TGTGCCAGCACCCCTAGCGGGGCCCCCCAAGAGACCCAGTACTTC. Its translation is CASTPSGAPQETQYF.

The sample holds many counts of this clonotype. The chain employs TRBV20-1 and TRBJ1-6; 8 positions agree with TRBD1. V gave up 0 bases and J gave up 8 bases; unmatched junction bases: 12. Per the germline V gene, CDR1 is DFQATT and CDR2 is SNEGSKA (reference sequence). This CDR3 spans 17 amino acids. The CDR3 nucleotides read TGCAGTGCTAGAGACATGACAGGGGAAGGGCTTGATTCACCCCTCCACTTT. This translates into CSARDMTGEGLDSPLHF.

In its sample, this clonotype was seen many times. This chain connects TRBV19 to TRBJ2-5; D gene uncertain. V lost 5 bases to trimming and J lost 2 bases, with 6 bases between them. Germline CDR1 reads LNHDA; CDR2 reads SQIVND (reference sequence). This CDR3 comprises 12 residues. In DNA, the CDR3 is TGTGCCAGTAGTGAATCTCAAGAGACCCAGTACTTC. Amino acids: CASSESQETQYF.

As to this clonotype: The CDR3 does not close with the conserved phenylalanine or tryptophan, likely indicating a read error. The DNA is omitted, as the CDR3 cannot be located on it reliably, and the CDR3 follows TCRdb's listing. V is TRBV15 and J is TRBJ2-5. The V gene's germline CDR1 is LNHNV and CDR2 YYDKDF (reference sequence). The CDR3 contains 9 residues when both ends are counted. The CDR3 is CATSIGSER.

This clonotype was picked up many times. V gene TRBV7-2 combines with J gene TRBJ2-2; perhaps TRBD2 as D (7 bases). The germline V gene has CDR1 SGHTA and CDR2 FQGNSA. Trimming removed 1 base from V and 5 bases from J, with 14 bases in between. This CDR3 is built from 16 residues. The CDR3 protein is CASSLVRGARTGELFF. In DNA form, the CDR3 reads TGTGCCAGCAGCTTAGTCCGGGGGGCGAGGACCGGGGAGCTGTTTTTT.

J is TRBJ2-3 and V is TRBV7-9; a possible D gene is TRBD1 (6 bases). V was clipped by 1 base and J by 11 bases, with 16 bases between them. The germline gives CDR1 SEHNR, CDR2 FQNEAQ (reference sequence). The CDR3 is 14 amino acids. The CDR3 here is CASSLGGLGNEQYF. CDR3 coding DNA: TGTGCCAGCAGCTTAGGGGGGCTCGGAAATGAGCAGTATTTT.

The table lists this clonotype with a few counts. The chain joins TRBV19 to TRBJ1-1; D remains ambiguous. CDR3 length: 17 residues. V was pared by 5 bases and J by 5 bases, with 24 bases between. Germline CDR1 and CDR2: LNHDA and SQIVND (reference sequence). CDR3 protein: CASSSLARTVAKTEAFF. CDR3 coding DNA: TGTGCCAGTAGTTCCCTAGCCCGGACCGTGGCCAAGACTGAAGCTTTCTTT. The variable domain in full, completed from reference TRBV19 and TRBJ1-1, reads DGGITQSPKYLFRKEGQNVTLSCEQNLNHDAMYWYRQDPGQGLRLIYYSQIVNDFQKGDIAEGYSVSREKKESFPLTVTSAQKNPTAFYLCASSSLARTVAKTEAFFGQGTRLTVV.

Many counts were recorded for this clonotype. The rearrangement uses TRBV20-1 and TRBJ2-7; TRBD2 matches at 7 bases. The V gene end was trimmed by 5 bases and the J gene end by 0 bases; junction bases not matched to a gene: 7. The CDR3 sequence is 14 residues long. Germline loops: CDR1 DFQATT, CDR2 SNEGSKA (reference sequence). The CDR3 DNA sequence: TGCAGTGCTCCGACTAGCCCTAGCTCCTACGAGCAGTACTTC. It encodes CSAPTSPSSYEQYF.

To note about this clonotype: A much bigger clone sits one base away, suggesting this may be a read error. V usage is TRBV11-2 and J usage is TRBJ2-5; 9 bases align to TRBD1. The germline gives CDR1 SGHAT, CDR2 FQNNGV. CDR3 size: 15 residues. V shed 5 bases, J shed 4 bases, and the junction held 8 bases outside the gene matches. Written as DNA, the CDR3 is TGTGCCAGCAGCCACTACAGGGGGCCCGCAGAGACCCAGTACTTC. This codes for CASSHYRGPAETQYF.

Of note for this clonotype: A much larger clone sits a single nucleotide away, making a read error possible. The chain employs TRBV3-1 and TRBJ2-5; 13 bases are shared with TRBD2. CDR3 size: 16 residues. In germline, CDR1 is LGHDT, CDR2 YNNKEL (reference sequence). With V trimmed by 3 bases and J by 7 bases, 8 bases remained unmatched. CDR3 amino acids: CASSHYGLAGAGTQYF. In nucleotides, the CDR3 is TGTGCCAGCAGCCATTACGGACTAGCGGGAGCAGGGACCCAGTACTTC.

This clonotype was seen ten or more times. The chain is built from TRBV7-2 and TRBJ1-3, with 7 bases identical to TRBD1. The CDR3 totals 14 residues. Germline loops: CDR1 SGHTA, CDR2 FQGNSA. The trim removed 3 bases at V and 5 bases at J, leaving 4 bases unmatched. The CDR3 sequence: CASSLRQGRNTIYF. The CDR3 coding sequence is TGTGCCAGCAGCTTGCGACAGGGTAGAAACACCATATATTTT.

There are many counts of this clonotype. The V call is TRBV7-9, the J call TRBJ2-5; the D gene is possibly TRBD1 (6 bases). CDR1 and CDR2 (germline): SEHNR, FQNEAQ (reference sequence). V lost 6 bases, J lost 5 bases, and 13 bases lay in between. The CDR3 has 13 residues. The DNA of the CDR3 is TGTGCCAGCAGAACGACAGGTTTGGAGACCCAGTACTTC. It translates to CASRTTGLETQYF. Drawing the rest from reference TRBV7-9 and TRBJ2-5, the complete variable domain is DTGVSQNPRHKITKRGQNVTFRCDPISEHNRLYWYRQTLGQGPEFLTYFQNEAQLEKSRLLSDRFSAERPKGSFSTLEIQRTEQGDSAMYLCASRTTGLETQYFGPGTRLLVL.

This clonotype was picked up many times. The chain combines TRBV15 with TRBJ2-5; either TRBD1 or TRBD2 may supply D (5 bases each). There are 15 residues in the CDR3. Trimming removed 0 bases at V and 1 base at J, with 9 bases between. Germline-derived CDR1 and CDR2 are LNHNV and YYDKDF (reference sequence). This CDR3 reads CATSRDRGIQETQYF. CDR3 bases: TGTGCCACCAGCAGAGATCGGGGCATCCAAGAGACCCAGTACTTC.

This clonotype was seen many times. The chain's CDR3 is CASSFWDRDHGYTF. For the CDR3, the DNA is TGTGCCAGCAGTTTTTGGGACAGGGATCATGGCTACACCTTC. This chain joins TRBV12-3 or TRBV12-4 and TRBJ1-2; 9 positions match TRBD1. Trimming removed 3 bases from V and 6 bases from J; junction bases left unmatched: 5. This CDR3 is built from 14 residues.

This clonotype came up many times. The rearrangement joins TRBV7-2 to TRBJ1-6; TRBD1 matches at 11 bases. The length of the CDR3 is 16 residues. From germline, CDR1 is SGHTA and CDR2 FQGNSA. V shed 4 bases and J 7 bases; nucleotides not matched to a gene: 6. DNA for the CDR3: TGTGCCAGCAGCTCTAGGACAGGGGGCTGGAATTCACCCCTCCACTTT. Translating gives CASSSRTGGWNSPLHF.